These 10 T cell receptor beta chains were all obtained from the same sample, sequenced in a study of cytomegalovirus exposure and HLA in healthy donors. Vbeta (60) and Jbeta (13) primers were used in the PCR. Using immunoSEQ multiplex PCR, the repertoire was profiled, and TCRdb retains in-frame clones only, with some absent. This sample has almost 95,000 clones; 50% to 75% occur once, and the top ten carry 3.5% to 4.5%. Sequenced: PBMCs. Source of these receptors: a young man in good health and CMV-seronegative.

Worth noting for this clone: A junction boundary mismatches the germline segment, possibly from a read error. The genes are TRBV7-9 and TRBJ2-5; possible D gene TRBD2, 5 bases. The germline gives CDR1 SEHNR, CDR2 FQNEAQ (reference sequence). The CDR3 is made up of 16 amino acids. The CDR3, as DNA: TGTTCCAGCAGCTTAGCGATGGCAGGAGAGGGTGGGACCCAGTACTTC. Its translation is CSSSLAMAGEGGTQYF.

This clone was seen only a few times. The chain carries TRBV19 and TRBJ2-1, with D hard to call. V was pared by 7 bases and J by 4 bases, with 11 bases between. CDR1 LNHDA and CDR2 SQIVND come from the germline V gene (reference sequence). CDR3 length equals 13 residues. CDR3 DNA sequence: TGTGCCAGTACTGTCAGAAAATACAATGAGCAGTTCTTC. It is translated as CASTVRKYNEQFF.

The genes are TRBV28 and TRBJ1-2, with 7 bases that match TRBD1. The ends lost 3 bases at V and 8 bases at J; junction bases unmatched: 9. The CDR3 has 14 amino acids. Germline CDR1 is MDHEN and CDR2 is SYDVKM. The CDR3 coding sequence is TGTGCCAGCAGTTTGGACAGGAGGTTGGGCGGCTACACCTTC. Translating gives CASSLDRRLGGYTF.

Details on this clone: The junction and the germline gene differ at one end; a read error may be behind it. The chain recombines TRBV7-8 with TRBJ2-5; TRBD1 matches at 10 bases. CDR1 and CDR2 (germline): SGHVS, FQNEAQ. The CDR3 has 12 residues. This CDR3 is CASSLVGTGVDF. Written as DNA, the CDR3 is TGTGCCAGCAGCTTAGTCGGGACAGGGGTGGACTTC.

This chain connects TRBV7-8 to TRBJ1-2, with 7 bases that match TRBD1. With V trimmed by 3 bases and J by 8 bases, 3 bases remained unmatched. Germline V gives CDR1 SGHVS, CDR2 FQNEAQ. This CDR3 has 12 amino acids. As DNA, the CDR3 is TGTGCCAGCAGCTTGACAGGGTACGGCTACACCTTC. This translates into CASSLTGYGYTF. The complete variable domain, with remaining parts taken from reference TRBV7-8 and TRBJ1-2, reads GAGVSQSPRYKVAKRGQDVALRCDPISGHVSLFWYQQALGQGPEFLTYFQNEAQLDKSGLPSDRFFAERPEGSVSTLKIQRTQQEDSAVYLCASSLTGYGYTFGSGTRLTVV.

V usage is TRBV5-1 and J usage is TRBJ1-1; D unresolved. The CDR3 runs 13 residues. Germline-derived CDR1 and CDR2 are SGHRS and YFSETQ. Trimming stripped 4 bases from V and 4 bases from J, with 11 bases between. For the CDR3, the DNA is TGCGCCAGCAGCACCTCGCCGGTCACTGAAGCTTTCTTT. Its protein is CASSTSPVTEAFF. Variable domain in full (rest from reference TRBV5-1 and TRBJ1-1): KAGVTQTPRYLIKTRGQQVTLSCSPISGHRSVSWYQQTPGQGLQFLFEYFSETQRNKGNFPGRFSGRQFSNSRSEMNVSTLELGDSALYLCASSTSPVTEAFFGQGTRLTVV.

Only a few counts were recorded for this clone. The CDR3 protein is CASSLATGAFYEQYF. The CDR3 bases are TGTGCCAGCAGTTTAGCGACAGGGGCCTTCTACGAGCAGTACTTC. This chain joins TRBV28 and TRBJ2-7; 8 bases are a match to TRBD1. The germline V gene has CDR1 MDHEN and CDR2 SYDVKM. The CDR3 consists of 15 residues. After removal of 2 bases from V and 3 bases from J, the junction contained 6 bases not matched to a gene.

This chain links TRBV7-4 with TRBJ1-3; maybe TRBD1 (6 bases). The CDR3 is 18 residues long. Between the trimmed V and J ends, which lost 5 bases and 4 bases, there was a span of 24 bases. CDR1 and CDR2 from the germline V gene are SGHVT and SQSDAQ. For the CDR3, the DNA is TGTGCCAGCAGCCCGTCTGGACAGCTCGTGAAGTCGGGAAACACCATATATTTT. Amino acids: CASSPSGQLVKSGNTIYF.

This chain uses TRBV6-1 with TRBJ1-6; D uncertain. V lost 4 bases, J lost 7 bases, and 8 bases lay in between. The germline gives CDR1 MNHNS, CDR2 SASEGT. The CDR3 spans 13 residues. This CDR3 reads CASSVSRNSPLHF. DNA for the CDR3: TGTGCCAGCAGTGTGTCCAGGAATTCACCCCTCCACTTT.

The chain employs TRBV28 and TRBJ2-3; 8 bases line up with TRBD2. This CDR3 has 14 residues. V lost 3 bases and J lost 9; bases outside the gene matches: 8. Germline values: CDR1 MDHEN, CDR2 SYDVKM. CDR3 nucleotides: TGTGCCAGCAGTTTTTCGAGCGGGAGAAACACGCAGTATTTT. Amino acids: CASSFSSGRNTQYF.